This TCR beta chain stems from a study of T cells after yellow fever vaccination. Study-level results: Most clones from primary vaccination were detected again post-booster (approximately 97% CD4, roughly 91% CD8). Peak timing came faster in the weaker secondary response, day 5 versus 15. Bulk-population clonotypes that are abundant could appear as contaminants in FACS-sorted repertoires.

Germline V gives CDR1 ENHRY, CDR2 SYGVKD. Trimming pared 6 bases from V and 1 base from J, leaving 12 bases between. The CDR3 is 14 residues long. This clonotype was detected ten times or more. What it recognizes is unknown. TCRdb analysed the 5' RACE reads with MiXCR anew, one entry per CDR3 protein. The table has about 260,000 distinct CDR3 sequences, about 5.2% seen once; the top ten hold 3% to 4%. Sequencing was performed on CD4+ T cells sorted from PBMCs, taken on the day of the yellow fever booster vaccination. The chain links TRBV10-3 to TRBJ1-2; D perhaps matches TRBD1 (5 bases). The receptor was isolated from a young man who received the YFV17D yellow fever vaccine. The CDR3 bases are TGTGCCATCAGGACAGATCGGGGTAACTATGGCTACACCTTC. Translated, it gives CAIRTDRGNYGYTF.